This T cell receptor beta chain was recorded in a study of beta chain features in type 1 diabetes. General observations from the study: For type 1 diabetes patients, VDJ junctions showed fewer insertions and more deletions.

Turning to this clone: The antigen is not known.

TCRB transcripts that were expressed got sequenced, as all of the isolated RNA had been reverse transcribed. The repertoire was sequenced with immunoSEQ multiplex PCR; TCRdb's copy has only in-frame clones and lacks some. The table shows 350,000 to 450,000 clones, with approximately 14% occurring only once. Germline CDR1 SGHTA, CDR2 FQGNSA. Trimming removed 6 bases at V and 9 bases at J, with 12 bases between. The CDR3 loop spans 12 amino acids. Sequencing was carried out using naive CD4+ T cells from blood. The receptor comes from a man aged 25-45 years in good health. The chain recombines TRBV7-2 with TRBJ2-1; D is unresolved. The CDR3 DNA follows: TGTGCCAGCAGTCAGATCTTGGGTGAGCAGTTCTTC. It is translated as CASSQILGEQFF.